This T cell receptor (beta chain) was recorded in a study of T-cell memory formation after mild COVID-19. Broader study findings: There was a balanced CD4/CD8 profile in clones contracting day 15 to 85, and later expanders leaned CD4+.

Trimming shortened V by 0 bases and J by 2 bases, and 15 bases separated the two germline ends. The CDR3 is 16 amino acids. Germline V gene data show CDR1 as SGDLS and CDR2 as YYNGEE. Each CDR3 protein is one row after TCRdb ran MiXCR on the 5' RACE reads. The table shows over 400,000 distinct CDR3 sequences, with less than 25% occurring only once. Details on this clonotype: Antigen specificity is unknown.

Sequenced sample: PBMCs or a T cell subset sorted from them (not recorded which). The chain joins TRBV9 to TRBJ2-7; D is uncertain. This clonotype was sampled from an adult woman who had mild COVID-19 (a few samples of this study predate the infection). Cell type and time point are not known. The CDR3, as DNA: TGTGCCAGCAGCGTAGACCACGGGTCAGGAACCTACGAGCAGTACTTC. This gives the protein CASSVDHGSGTYEQYF.